The present entry profiles one T cell receptor beta chain with its context. The antigen remains undetermined. The data stem from a study of a mutant IDH1 vaccine in newly diagnosed glioma. Study-level information: The initiation of vaccination occurred 4-6 weeks after radiotherapy alone, or with temozolomide cycles.

The CDR3 has 13 amino acids. CDR1 is MNHEY and CDR2 is SMNVEV in the germline V gene (reference sequence). The V end was cut by 2 bases, the J end by 4 bases, with 8 bases between. Indicated time point: week 35, safety follow-up. The investigators gave 300 ug of mutant IDH1 20-mer peptide in each vaccine dose, together with topical imiquimod. This table comes from immunoSEQ multiplex PCR, and its TCRdb copy is limited to in-frame clones, with some not included. The sample carries more than 40,000 clones, around 89% recorded once. The rearrangement uses TRBV27 and TRBJ1-1; maybe TRBD1 (6 bases). The TCR sequence derives from a middle-aged woman with glioma. The sample in question was PBMCs, obtained from a glioma patient whose treatment included an IDH1 peptide vaccine. The CDR3 DNA reads TGTGCCAGCAGTTTAGAAGGGGGCACTGAAGCTTTCTTT. This codes for CASSLEGGTEAFF.